These 18 T cell receptor beta chains originate from one sample sequenced in a study of molecular identifiers for immune sequencing clone quantification. TCRdb fed the PCR reads into MiXCR, producing one record per CDR3 protein. The data hold 300,000 to 400,000 distinct CDR3 sequences, with about a fifth observed a single time. Material for sequencing was naive CD8+ T cells from blood, with Jurkat cell RNA spiked in. The subset: FACS-sorted CD8+CD4-CCR7+CD45RA+ naive T cells. These receptors all come from a human donor in good health. Some libraries in this study had Jurkat cell RNA spiked in.

This clonotype was seen more than once but under ten times. The chain is built from TRBV9 and TRBJ2-2, with 7 bases matching TRBD1. Trimming at V came to 0 bases and at J to 1 base, leaving 3 bases not matched to a gene. CDR1 and CDR2 (germline): SGDLS, YYNGEE. The CDR3 covers 16 residues. CDR3 bases: TGTGCCAGCAGCGTAGGACAGGGAGAGAACACCGGGGAGCTGTTTTTT. It yields the protein CASSVGQGENTGELFF.

In its sample, this clonotype was seen many times. The gene calls are TRBV28 and TRBJ1-1; D uncertain. The CDR3 sequence is 15 residues long. The V gene's germline CDR1 is MDHEN and CDR2 SYDVKM. With 6 bases removed from V and 5 bases from J, the gap between germline ends came to 19 bases. In DNA form, the CDR3 reads TGTGCCAGCAGCCGTGGTGATAGGCTGCGTACTGAAGCTTTCTTT. Translation gives CASSRGDRLRTEAFF.

Comment on this clonotype: A much bigger clone sits one base away, suggesting this may be a read error. The V call is TRBV20-1, the J call TRBJ2-7; tentative D call: TRBD1 (5 bases). Looked up from germline, CDR1 is DFQATT and CDR2 is SNEGSKA (reference sequence). This CDR3 is built from 13 residues. V lost 1 base and J lost 3, with 10 bases in between. As DNA, the CDR3 is TGCAGTGCTAGAGGCAGGGTCCGCTACGAGCAGTACTTC. The encoded protein is CSARGRVRYEQYF.

This clonotype has ten or more counts. The chain recombines TRBV6-5 with TRBJ2-1; 7 nucleotides align to TRBD2. V trimming: 5 bases; J trimming: 7 bases; junction bases outside the gene matches: 5. Germline CDR1 reads MNHEY; CDR2 reads SVGAGI. This CDR3 has 13 amino acids. The CDR3 DNA follows: TGTGCCAGCAGTAAAACGGGAGGTAATGAGCAGTTCTTC. Protein: CASSKTGGNEQFF.

Ten or more counts support this clonotype. The chain links TRBV29-1 to TRBJ2-7; 8 bases are a match to TRBD1. Germline trimming cut 6 bases from V and 4 bases from J; bases unmatched to any gene: 8. This CDR3 contains 13 residues. The germline CDR1 and CDR2 sequences are SQVTM and ANQGSEA. The DNA of the CDR3 is TGCAGCGTATTGACAGGGGTTGGGTACGAGCAGTACTTC. It translates to CSVLTGVGYEQYF.

This clonotype was recorded many times. V gene TRBV4-3 combines with J gene TRBJ2-7, with D possibly called TRBD1 or TRBD2 (6 bases each). This CDR3 has 14 amino acids. The V gene lost 4 bases and the J gene lost 5 bases, with 15 bases spanning the gap. Germline V gives CDR1 LGHNA, CDR2 YSLEER. The CDR3: CASSPTPGGDEQYF. CDR3 nucleotides: TGCGCCAGCAGCCCCACTCCCGGGGGCGACGAGCAGTACTTC.

This clonotype appeared many times. This rearrangement joins TRBV7-2 to TRBJ2-7, with 10 bases fitting TRBD1. Germline V gene lookup returns CDR1 SGHTA and CDR2 FQGNSA. The CDR3 is 14 amino acids. The junction had 8 bases not matched to a gene; V was cut back by 2 bases and J by 10 bases. The CDR3, as DNA: TGTGCCAGCAGCTTACTTGGGGACAGGGGCTTTCAGTACTTC. Protein: CASSLLGDRGFQYF.

The J gene is TRBJ1-1, the V gene TRBV6-2 or TRBV6-3; no definite D call. V dropped 2 bases and J dropped 3 bases, with 4 bases sitting between them. The CDR3 is 12 amino acids. Germline V gene sequence: CDR1 MNHEY, CDR2 SVGEGT. CDR3 region: CASSYEYTEAFF. The CDR3 DNA is TGTGCCAGCAGTTACGAATACACTGAAGCTTTCTTT.

This clonotype was detected only a few times. The chain recombines TRBV13 with TRBJ2-2, with D possibly TRBD1 on 5 matching bases. The CDR3 loop spans 12 amino acids. V gave up 5 bases and J gave up 7 bases, with 8 bases separating them. The V gene's germline CDR1 is PRHDT and CDR2 FYEKMQ (reference sequence). In nucleotides, the CDR3 is TGTGCCAGCAGCCCCCAGGGCGGGGAGCTGTTTTTT. Amino acids: CASSPQGGELFF.

This clonotype was detected ten times or more. The chain uses TRBV5-4 and TRBJ2-5; D is unclear. V lost 4 bases and J lost 4, with 11 bases in between. The CDR3 covers 13 residues. Germline values: CDR1 SGHNT, CDR2 YYREEE (reference sequence). The CDR3, as DNA: TGTGCCAGCAGCCCACCCTCCTTAGAGACCCAGTACTTC. Encoded protein: CASSPPSLETQYF.

This clonotype was found many times. The chain couples TRBV5-6 to TRBJ2-5; D uncertain. CDR1 is SGHDT and CDR2 is YYEEEE in the germline V gene. The CDR3 consists of 12 residues. Between the trimmed V and J ends, which lost 3 bases and 4 bases, there was a span of 7 bases. CDR3 DNA sequence: TGTGCCAGCAGCTCGGATCCAGAGACCCAGTACTTC. This codes for CASSSDPETQYF.

In regard to this clonotype: A much larger clonotype is one base distant, so this may be a read error. The V call is TRBV5-1, the J call TRBJ2-7; D is uncertain. Trimming pared 3 bases from V and 2 bases from J, leaving 12 bases between. The CDR3 has 14 residues. Germline CDR1 is SGHRS and CDR2 is YFSETQ. CDR3 nucleotide sequence: TGCGCCAGCAGCTGGGAAGGCAATACCTACGAGCAGTACTTC. Protein sequence: CASSWEGNTYEQYF.

The chain links TRBV7-6 to TRBJ2-3, with 12 nucleotides matching TRBD2. V dropped 5 bases and J dropped 2; count of bases not matched to a gene: 8. CDR1 and CDR2 from the germline V gene are SGHVS and FNYEAQ. The CDR3 loop spans 17 amino acids. CDR3 in DNA: TGTGCCAGCAGCCAACCTAGCGGGGGGGCGTACACAGATACGCAGTATTTT. As protein: CASSQPSGGAYTDTQYF.

Points on this clonotype: This may be a read error: a much more frequent sequence differs by one nucleotide. This chain uses TRBV7-2 with TRBJ1-1, with D possibly being TRBD1 (6 bases). The CDR3 runs 15 residues. Germline CDR1 and CDR2: SGHTA and FQGNSA. The DNA of the CDR3 is TGTGCCGGCAGCTTAGGGGGGGGGGGAGGCACTGAAGCTTTCTTT. Translated, it gives CAGSLGGGGGTEAFF.

This clonotype appeared many times. The chain carries TRBV11-2 and TRBJ2-7; D is unclear. Trimming shortened V by 0 bases and J by 10 bases, and 10 bases separated the two germline ends. CDR3 length equals 12 residues. Germline loops: CDR1 SGHAT, CDR2 FQNNGV. This CDR3 reads CASSLDWSDQYF. For the CDR3, the DNA is TGTGCCAGCAGCTTAGACTGGTCCGACCAGTACTTC.

This clonotype has a single count. Possible read error: a much larger clone is one base away. This rearrangement joins TRBV4-1 to TRBJ2-2, with D tentatively TRBD2 (5 bases). The CDR3 is made up of 12 amino acids. V was trimmed by 7 bases and J by 6 bases, leaving 9 bases between them. Germline values: CDR1 MGHRA, CDR2 YSYEKL. In nucleotides, the CDR3 is TGCGCCAGCACGGGGATGGCCGGGGAGCTGTTTTTT. Amino acid sequence: CASTGMAGELFF.

The genes are TRBV20-1 and TRBJ2-2; 9 nucleotides agree with TRBD2. Germline CDR1 and CDR2: DFQATT and SNEGSKA (reference sequence). The CDR3 consists of 15 residues. V lost 4 bases to trimming and J lost 4 bases; unmatched junction nucleotides: 7. CDR3 residues: CSATERGDLTGELFF. For the CDR3, the DNA is TGCAGTGCTACTGAGCGGGGGGACCTCACCGGGGAGCTGTTTTTT.

This clonotype was detected many times. The chain links TRBV10-3 to TRBJ2-7; no firm D call. Trimming stripped 3 bases from V and 3 bases from J, with 9 bases between. This CDR3 has 13 residues. Germline V gene data show CDR1 as ENHRY and CDR2 as SYGVKD. The CDR3 loop reads CAISDPPSYEQYF. Here the CDR3 DNA reads TGTGCCATCAGTGACCCTCCCAGCTACGAGCAGTACTTC.